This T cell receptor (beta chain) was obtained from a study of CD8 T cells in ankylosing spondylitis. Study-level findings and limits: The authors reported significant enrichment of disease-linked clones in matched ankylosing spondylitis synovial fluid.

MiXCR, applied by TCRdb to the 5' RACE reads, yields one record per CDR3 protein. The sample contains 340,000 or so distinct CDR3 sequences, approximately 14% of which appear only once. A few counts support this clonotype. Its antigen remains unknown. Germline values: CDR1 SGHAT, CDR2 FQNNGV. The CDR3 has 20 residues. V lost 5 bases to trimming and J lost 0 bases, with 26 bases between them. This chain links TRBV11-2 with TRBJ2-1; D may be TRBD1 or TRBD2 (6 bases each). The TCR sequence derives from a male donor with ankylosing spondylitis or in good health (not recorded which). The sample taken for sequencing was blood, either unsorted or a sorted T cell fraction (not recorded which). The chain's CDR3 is CASSPRRGAPYRTSYNEQFF. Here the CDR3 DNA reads TGTGCCAGCAGCCCTCGGAGGGGGGCCCCGTATCGGACCTCCTACAATGAGCAGTTCTTC.